This is a list of T cell receptor beta chains from one sample in a study of T cell responses to AZD1222 COVID-19 vaccine. Here immunoSEQ multiplex PCR was the method, and the copy in TCRdb shows in-frame clones only, minus some. The repertoire holds approximately 150,000 clones, with around nine tenths as singletons. The specimen was peripheral blood, collected on day 0 of AZD1222 vaccination. The receptors originated from an adult in good health. CDR3s include the opening cysteine and the closing phenylalanine or tryptophan. D genes are given only for firm matches. Clone size is not always given. Where it is, it says once, few, many or a class for expanded clones.

V gene: TRBV28
J gene: TRBJ2-2
clone size: -
D gene: TRBD2
CDR3 DNA: TGTGCCAGCAGTGGAGTAGCGGGGGTCACCGGGGAGCTGTTTTTT
CDR3 protein: CASSGVAGVTGELFF

V gene: TRBV6-5
J gene: TRBJ1-1
clone size: -
D gene: -
CDR3 DNA: TGTGCCAGCAGCGACACGGGACGGATGAACACTGAAGCTTTCTTT
CDR3 protein: CASSDTGRMNTEAFF

V gene: TRBV10-2
J gene: TRBJ2-2
clone size: -
D gene: TRBD1
CDR3 DNA: TGCGCCAGCAGGAGGGACAGACCGAACACCGGGGAGCTGTTTTTT
CDR3 protein: CASRRDRPNTGELFF

V gene: TRBV7-8
J gene: TRBJ2-3
clone size: -
D gene: TRBD2
CDR3 DNA: TGTGCCAGCAGCTTAGATTGGGGACTAGCGGGAGCTACGCAGTATTTT
CDR3 protein: CASSLDWGLAGATQYF

V gene: TRBV27
J gene: TRBJ2-7
clone size: -
D gene: TRBD2
CDR3 DNA: TGTGCCAGCTCGGAGGCTTTTTCGCTAGCGGGAGGTACGTACGAGCAGTACTTC
CDR3 protein: CASSEAFSLAGGTYEQYF

V gene: TRBV11-2
J gene: TRBJ2-3
clone size: -
D gene: TRBD2
CDR3 DNA: TGTGCCAGCAGCTTAGCCCTTAGCGGGACAGATACGCAGTATTTT
CDR3 protein: CASSLALSGTDTQYF

V gene: TRBV6-2/TRBV6-3
J gene: TRBJ1-5
clone size: -
D gene: -
CDR3 DNA: TGTGCCAGCAGTTACTCCTCCGGGCCCCAGCATTTT
CDR3 protein: CASSYSSGPQHF

V gene: TRBV19
J gene: TRBJ2-1
clone size: few
D gene: -
CDR3 DNA: TGTGCCAGTAGTATATACGGGAGCGAGCAGTTCTTC
CDR3 protein: CASSIYGSEQFF

V gene: TRBV6-5
J gene: TRBJ1-4
clone size: -
D gene: -
CDR3 DNA: TGTGCCAGCACCCGGTGGCAGGAAGGCGAAAAACTGTTTTTT
CDR3 protein: CASTRWQEGEKLFF

V gene: TRBV6-5
J gene: TRBJ1-3
clone size: -
D gene: -
CDR3 DNA: TGTGCCAGCACCCAATCCGATGGCACCATATATTTT
CDR3 protein: CASTQSDGTIYF

V gene: TRBV18
J gene: TRBJ1-4
clone size: -
D gene: -
CDR3 DNA: TGTGCCAGCCTGAGGGGGACTAATGAAAAACTGTTTTTT
CDR3 protein: CASLRGTNEKLFF

V gene: TRBV18
J gene: TRBJ2-1
clone size: -
D gene: TRBD2
CDR3 DNA: TGTGCCAGCTCACCCGGGACTAGCGGGAAGAATGAGCAGTTCTTC
CDR3 protein: CASSPGTSGKNEQFF

V gene: TRBV6-5
J gene: TRBJ1-1
clone size: -
D gene: -
CDR3 DNA: TGTGCCAGCAGTTCGAACACTGAAGCTTTCTTT
CDR3 protein: CASSSNTEAFF

V gene: TRBV6-2/TRBV6-3
J gene: TRBJ1-2
clone size: -
D gene: -
CDR3 DNA: TGTGCCAGCAGTTACCCTGAGGAGGGGAACTATGGCTACACCTTC
CDR3 protein: CASSYPEEGNYGYTF

V gene: TRBV28
J gene: TRBJ2-5
clone size: once
D gene: TRBD1
CDR3 DNA: TGTGCCAGCAGTAAAGGACAGGGGAGGGAGACCCAGTACTTC
CDR3 protein: CASSKGQGRETQYF

V gene: TRBV28
J gene: TRBJ1-3
clone size: -
D gene: -
CDR3 DNA: TGTGCCACCACCCTGGCGAACACCATATATTTT
CDR3 protein: CATTLANTIYF

V gene: TRBV7-2
J gene: TRBJ2-1
clone size: -
D gene: -
CDR3 DNA: TGTGCCAGCAGCTTAGTCGGTCGGCTGGGGGAGCAGTTCTTC
CDR3 protein: CASSLVGRLGEQFF

V gene: TRBV4-2
J gene: TRBJ2-5
clone size: -
D gene: -
CDR3 DNA: TGTGCCAGCAGCCCCGGGCCTCACCAGAATAAAGAGACCCAGTACTTC
CDR3 protein: CASSPGPHQNKETQYF

V gene: TRBV6-1
J gene: TRBJ2-7
clone size: -
D gene: -
CDR3 DNA: TGTGCCAGCAGTGACCCCTACGAGCAGTACTTC
CDR3 protein: CASSDPYEQYF

V gene: TRBV5-1
J gene: TRBJ1-3
clone size: -
D gene: -
CDR3 DNA: TGCGCCAGCAGCTTGGTAGGTGACGGGACGGATGGAAACACCATATATTTT
CDR3 protein: CASSLVGDGTDGNTIYF

V gene: TRBV5-1
J gene: TRBJ1-4
clone size: -
D gene: -
CDR3 DNA: TGCGCCAGCAGCATAGATAGGTTTAAAGAAAAACTGTTTTTT
CDR3 protein: CASSIDRFKEKLFF

V gene: TRBV5-1
J gene: TRBJ2-2
clone size: few
D gene: -
CDR3 DNA: TGCGCCAGCAGCTCTTTAAGTACGAACACCGGGGAGCTGTTTTTT
CDR3 protein: CASSSLSTNTGELFF

V gene: TRBV27
J gene: TRBJ2-7
clone size: -
D gene: -
CDR3 DNA: TGTGCCAGCAGTTTCGGACCAAATCGCGAGCAGTACTTC
CDR3 protein: CASSFGPNREQYF

V gene: TRBV9
J gene: TRBJ2-5
clone size: once
D gene: TRBD2
CDR3 DNA: TGTGCCAGCAGCGCTGGGAGACTAGCGGCCCAAGAGACCCAGTACTTC
CDR3 protein: CASSAGRLAAQETQYF

V gene: TRBV27
J gene: TRBJ2-7
clone size: -
D gene: -
CDR3 DNA: TGTGCCAGCAGGGTGGGTAAGGCACCCTACGAGCAGTACTTC
CDR3 protein: CASRVGKAPYEQYF

V gene: TRBV11-3
J gene: TRBJ2-7
clone size: -
D gene: TRBD1
CDR3 DNA: TGTGCCAGCAGCTTAGGTCCGGGACAGGGTGATTACGAGCAGTACTTC
CDR3 protein: CASSLGPGQGDYEQYF

V gene: TRBV11-2
J gene: TRBJ2-1
clone size: -
D gene: TRBD2
CDR3 DNA: TGTGCCAGCAGCTTAGGGAGCGGACTAGCGGGAGAGCAGTTCTTC
CDR3 protein: CASSLGSGLAGEQFF

V gene: TRBV28
J gene: TRBJ2-5
clone size: -
D gene: TRBD2
CDR3 DNA: TGTGCCAGCAGTCCTAGCGGGAGGCCAGAGACCCAGTACTTC
CDR3 protein: CASSPSGRPETQYF

V gene: TRBV7-8
J gene: TRBJ2-5
clone size: -
D gene: -
CDR3 DNA: TGTGCCAGCAGCTCCCGAATGATCGTGCCCCGAGAGACCCAGTACTTC
CDR3 protein: CASSSRMIVPRETQYF

V gene: TRBV25-1
J gene: TRBJ2-1
clone size: -
D gene: TRBD2
CDR3 DNA: TGTGCCAGCAGTGAATATGGTCGGCTAGCGGGTAGTCCTGATGAGCAGTTCTTC
CDR3 protein: CASSEYGRLAGSPDEQFF

V gene: TRBV2
J gene: TRBJ2-2
clone size: -
D gene: -
CDR3 DNA: TGTGCCAGCAGCATGGGCTGGACCGGGGAGCTGTTTTTT
CDR3 protein: CASSMGWTGELFF

V gene: TRBV5-4
J gene: TRBJ2-2
clone size: -
D gene: -
CDR3 DNA: TGTGCCAGCATCTCAACTAGGGGGGGGCCGAACACCGGGGAGCTGTTTTTT
CDR3 protein: CASISTRGGPNTGELFF

V gene: TRBV27
J gene: TRBJ1-2
clone size: -
D gene: -
CDR3 DNA: TGTGCCAGCAGTCCTGTTGGGGGAGCTAACTATGGCTACACCTTC
CDR3 protein: CASSPVGGANYGYTF

V gene: TRBV25-1
J gene: TRBJ2-7
clone size: -
D gene: -
CDR3 DNA: TGTGCCAGCCCTAGGCGGGGACAGCCCTACGAGCAGTACTTC
CDR3 protein: CASPRRGQPYEQYF

V gene: TRBV2
J gene: TRBJ2-1
clone size: -
D gene: -
CDR3 DNA: TGTGCCACACCGGCCGGGGGAAGGGACAATGAGCAGTTCTTC
CDR3 protein: CATPAGGRDNEQFF

V gene: TRBV28
J gene: TRBJ1-2
clone size: -
D gene: TRBD1
CDR3 DNA: TGTGCCAGCAGATCAGTACCACAGGGGGTCGGCTACACCTTC
CDR3 protein: CASRSVPQGVGYTF

V gene: TRBV6-5
J gene: TRBJ1-3
clone size: -
D gene: -
CDR3 DNA: TGTGCCAGCACAGAACGGGGGGGGCTGAGAAACACCATATATTTT
CDR3 protein: CASTERGGLRNTIYF

V gene: TRBV7-3
J gene: TRBJ2-3
clone size: -
D gene: -
CDR3 DNA: TGTGCCAGCAGCTTAGTGCCGGGGAACACAGATACGCAGTATTTT
CDR3 protein: CASSLVPGNTDTQYF

V gene: TRBV7-2
J gene: TRBJ1-3
clone size: -
D gene: -
CDR3 DNA: TGTGCCAGCAGCCTAGGGAAGGGCGTGAGAGGAAACACCATATATTTT
CDR3 protein: CASSLGKGVRGNTIYF

V gene: TRBV6-5
J gene: TRBJ1-5
clone size: -
D gene: -
CDR3 DNA: TGTGCCAGCAGTTCCCAGGGTAATCAGCCCCAGCATTTT
CDR3 protein: CASSSQGNQPQHF

V gene: TRBV5-1
J gene: TRBJ1-3
clone size: -
D gene: TRBD1
CDR3 DNA: TGCGCCAGCAGCCCCGGACAGGGTGGAAACACCATATATTTT
CDR3 protein: CASSPGQGGNTIYF

V gene: TRBV19
J gene: TRBJ1-5
clone size: -
D gene: TRBD1
CDR3 DNA: TGTGCCAGTAGTATAGGGACAGGGGGACTTCAGCCCCAGCATTTT
CDR3 protein: CASSIGTGGLQPQHF

V gene: TRBV27
J gene: TRBJ1-6
clone size: -
D gene: -
CDR3 DNA: TGTGCCAGCAGGGACGGGTATAATTCACCCCTCCACTTT
CDR3 protein: CASRDGYNSPLHF

V gene: TRBV28
J gene: TRBJ1-5
clone size: -
D gene: -
CDR3 DNA: TGTGCCAGCACTCTAAAGTACTTCAATCAGCCCCAGCATTTT
CDR3 protein: CASTLKYFNQPQHF

V gene: TRBV5-1
J gene: TRBJ2-1
clone size: -
D gene: -
CDR3 DNA: TGCGCCAGCAGTGCTTCACCACCGGCCGGCAATGAGCAGTTCTTC
CDR3 protein: CASSASPPAGNEQFF

V gene: TRBV6-4
J gene: TRBJ2-3
clone size: -
D gene: -
CDR3 DNA: TGTGCCAGCAGTGAAAAACCGGGGAGTACAGATACGCAGTATTTT
CDR3 protein: CASSEKPGSTDTQYF